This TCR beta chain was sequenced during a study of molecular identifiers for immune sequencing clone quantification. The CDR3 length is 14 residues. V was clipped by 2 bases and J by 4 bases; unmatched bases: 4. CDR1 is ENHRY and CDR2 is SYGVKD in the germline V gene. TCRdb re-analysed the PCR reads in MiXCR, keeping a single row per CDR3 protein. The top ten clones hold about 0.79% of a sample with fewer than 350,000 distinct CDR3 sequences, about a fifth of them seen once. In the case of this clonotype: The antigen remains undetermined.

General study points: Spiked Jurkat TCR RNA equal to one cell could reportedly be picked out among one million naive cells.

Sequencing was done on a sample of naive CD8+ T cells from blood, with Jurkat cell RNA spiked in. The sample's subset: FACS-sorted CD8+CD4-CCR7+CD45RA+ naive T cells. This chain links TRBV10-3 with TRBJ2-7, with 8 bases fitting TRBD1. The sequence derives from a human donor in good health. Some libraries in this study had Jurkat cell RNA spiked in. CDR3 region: CAISEDTGGYEQYF. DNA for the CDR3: TGTGCCATCAGTGAGGATACAGGGGGTTACGAGCAGTACTTC.